The text below deals with one TCR beta chain. No antigen is known for it. Germline CDR1 and CDR2: SQVTM and ANQGSEA. The CDR3 is 14 amino acids. V dropped 3 bases and J dropped 1 base, with 13 bases sitting between them. This entry belongs to a study of post-analysis software for immune sequencing data. On the study more broadly: Relapsing-remitting, secondary progressive and progressive-relapsing multiple sclerosis were all included among the disease courses. The study's findings and limits: When the samples were clustered directly with F measure, those that had been prepared in the same batch showed strong co-clustering. Relative to controls, patients with multiple sclerosis showed significantly lower normalized Chao1 diversity. Controls had lower frequencies than patients of roughly five TRBV segments, which included TRBV5-6, TRBV5-1 and TRBV20-1.

Unique molecular identifiers were carried by the TCR beta cDNA libraries. T cells numbering about 0.9 to 11 million yielded cDNA molecules that totaled around 500,000. TCRdb reprocessed the PCR reads via MiXCR and lists one record per CDR3 protein. Of about 430,000 distinct CDR3 sequences detected, about 40% appear once; the ten largest clones hold 7.5% to 8.5%. This clonotype originated in a girl aged 2 to 10 with multiple sclerosis. The chain is built from TRBV29-1 and TRBJ2-7, with a weak D call TRBD1 (6 bases). The specimen sequenced was blood. As DNA, the CDR3 is TGCAGCGTTGATGGTGCAGGGGAATCCTACGAGCAGTACTTC. This gives the protein CSVDGAGESYEQYF.